This T cell receptor beta chain was identified in a study of CD8+ T cells in alopecia areata. In the case of this clone: The antigen is undetermined.

Looked up from germline, CDR1 is SGHAT and CDR2 is FQDESV (reference sequence). The CDR3 has 15 residues. Trimming took off 1 base at V and 1 base at J, with 8 bases between the two ends. Treatment reported: oral pan-JAK inhibitor, 5-10 mg twice daily. Researchers took lesional scalp punch biopsies and peripheral blood from people who were alopecia areata patients. RNA was extracted and reverse transcribed into cDNA as the sequencing template. Produced via immunoSEQ multiplex PCR; TCRdb's table is partial and in-frame only. This sample carries hundreds of thousands of clones, over 60% of them seen once, and the ten largest clones take 1.2%. Study conclusions and caveats: An increase in clonality over normal scalp was evident in lesional scalp, especially alopecia totalis/universalis. Persistence in scalp and blood during tofacitinib was observed for many expanded lesional clones. With patients, TCR sharing proved less clear than in mice, a difference possibly related to HLA.

This chain connects TRBV11-1 to TRBJ2-1; D possibly uses TRBD1 or TRBD2 (5 bases each). This TCR came from a human donor with alopecia areata. Sequencing was performed on CD4+ T cells sorted from blood, taken at approximately week 44, from a patient treated with tofacitinib. Here the CDR3 reads CASSLGGGSYNEQFF. DNA of the CDR3: TGTGCCAGCAGCTTAGGTGGGGGATCCTACAATGAGCAGTTCTTC.